This T cell receptor beta chain was documented in a study of cytomegalovirus exposure and HLA in healthy donors. Overall study context: Findings of an earlier analysis included roughly 120 million unique TCR beta sequences from 190 million or so T cells. Caucasian-associated ancestry cluster membership applied to approximately 80% of nearly 400 genotyped donors. Study-wide findings and caveats: An analysis that was carried out later associated 17,000 or so TCR beta sequences with HLA alleles at 0.05 false discovery rate. CMV serostatus was the sole immune exposure information available.

PCR was performed using 60 Vbeta and 13 Jbeta primers. The data were produced by immunoSEQ multiplex PCR, yet TCRdb's version contains in-frame clones alone and is incomplete. In the table there are approximately 110,000 clones, 15% to 19% of which are singletons. About this clone itself: The antigen is not known.

V was clipped by 5 bases and J by 0 bases, with 11 bases between them. This CDR3 has 14 residues. The germline CDR1 and CDR2 sequences are SGHVS and FQNEAQ. The chain combines TRBV7-8 with TRBJ2-7; D is perhaps TRBD2 (5 bases). This sequence originates from a woman aged 18-29 years in good health and CMV-seronegative. The sample consisted of PBMCs. The DNA of the CDR3 is TGTGCCAGCAGCCGGGAAGGAAGCTCCTACGAGCAGTACTTC. Its translation: CASSREGSSYEQYF. The whole variable domain, remainder taken from reference TRBV7-8 and TRBJ2-7, is GAGVSQSPRYKVAKRGQDVALRCDPISGHVSLFWYQQALGQGPEFLTYFQNEAQLDKSGLPSDRFFAERPEGSVSTLKIQRTQQEDSAVYLCASSREGSSYEQYFGPGTRLTVT.